These 28 T cell receptor beta chains came from one sample sequenced in a study of T cell responses to AZD1222 COVID-19 vaccine. Produced via immunoSEQ multiplex PCR; TCRdb's table is partial and in-frame only. The sample records roughly 120,000 clones, 87% being singletons. Sequences were derived from peripheral blood, sampled 28 days after the second AZD1222 dose. These receptors originate from an adult who received the AZD1222 COVID-19 vaccine.

The chain carries TRBV7-2 and TRBJ2-7; D is perhaps TRBD1 (5 bases). V lost 1 base and J lost 2, with 12 bases in between. This CDR3 region has 15 residues. The germline V gene encodes CDR1 SGHTA and CDR2 FQGNSA. The CDR3 coding sequence is TGTGCCAGCAGCTTAGTCCCAGACAGTACCTACGAGCAGTACTTC. Translation gives CASSLVPDSTYEQYF.

The chain employs TRBV18 and TRBJ1-5; D unclear. This CDR3 is built from 13 residues. In germline, CDR1 is KGHSH, CDR2 LQKENI. V lost 3 bases, J lost 4 bases, and 7 bases lay in between. This CDR3 is CASSPAPNQPQHF. CDR3 DNA: TGTGCCAGCTCACCCGCCCCGAATCAGCCCCAGCATTTT.

The V and J genes are TRBV4-1 and TRBJ2-3; TRBD2 matches at 9 bases. The V gene end was trimmed by 3 bases and the J gene end by 1 base; junction bases not matched to a gene: 2. Per the germline V gene, CDR1 is MGHRA and CDR2 is YSYEKL. The CDR3 is 15 residues long. The CDR3 protein is CASSHRLAGTDTQYF. The CDR3 DNA follows: TGCGCCAGCAGCCACCGACTAGCGGGCACAGATACGCAGTATTTT.

The chain recombines TRBV5-5 with TRBJ1-5, with 8 positions matching TRBD1. V shed 4 bases, J shed 5 bases, and the junction held 2 bases outside the gene matches. This CDR3 has 13 amino acids. The germline CDR1 and CDR2 sequences are SGHKS and YYEKEE (reference sequence). DNA of the CDR3: TGTGCCAGCAGCCAGACAGGGGATCAGCCCCAGCATTTT. Translation: CASSQTGDQPQHF.

The chain uses TRBV7-2 and TRBJ1-1; D possibly corresponds to TRBD1 (5 bases). CDR1 is SGHTA, CDR2 FQGNSA, per germline. Trimming took 2 bases from V and 5 from J, leaving 9 bases between them. The CDR3 sequence is 13 residues long. This chain's CDR3 is CASSLNRGTEAFF. The DNA of the CDR3 is TGTGCCAGCAGCTTAAATAGGGGAACTGAAGCTTTCTTT.

This clone was counted only a few times. The chain couples TRBV7-9 to TRBJ1-2; D is perhaps TRBD1 (5 bases). V lost 5 bases, J lost 6 bases, and 13 bases lay in between. The CDR3 is made up of 13 amino acids. Germline values: CDR1 SEHNR, CDR2 FQNEAQ (reference sequence). The CDR3: CASSPSRVNGYTF. The CDR3 DNA reads TGTGCCAGCAGCCCGTCCAGGGTAAATGGCTACACCTTC.

This chain uses TRBV18 with TRBJ1-4; a possible D gene is TRBD1 (5 bases). This CDR3 region has 13 residues. Germline assignment: CDR1 KGHSH and CDR2 LQKENI. The V end lost 6 bases, the J end lost 4 bases, and 9 bases lay between the germline ends. The CDR3 is CASSLDSNEKLFF. CDR3 nucleotide sequence: TGTGCCAGCTCCCTCGACAGTAATGAAAAACTGTTTTTT.

This clone showed up just once. The chain uses TRBV11-2 and TRBJ1-2; D gene ambiguous. V was trimmed by 5 bases and J by 3 bases, leaving 7 bases between them. The CDR3 totals 12 residues. Germline loops: CDR1 SGHAT, CDR2 FQNNGV. The CDR3 nucleotides are TGTGCCAGCAGCGTCTCAGACTATGGCTACACCTTC. Amino acids: CASSVSDYGYTF.

The DNA for the CDR3 is TGTGCCAGCAGCCCTCTTCCCCTATCCGTTCGCAATCAGCCCCAGCATTTT. The encoded protein is CASSPLPLSVRNQPQHF. The chain uses TRBV7-2 and TRBJ1-5; D unresolved. Germline V CDR1 and CDR2: SGHTA, FQGNSA. This CDR3 contains 17 residues. V shed 5 bases and J shed 2 bases, with 19 bases lying between them.

The rearrangement joins TRBV7-2 to TRBJ1-2, with D hard to call. V lost 1 base, J lost 2 bases, and 8 bases lay in between. The V gene's germline CDR1 is SGHTA and CDR2 FQGNSA. The CDR3 loop spans 14 amino acids. The CDR3 protein is CASSLGVLNYGYTF. CDR3 nucleotides: TGTGCCAGCAGCTTAGGGGTTCTCAACTATGGCTACACCTTC.

The V call is TRBV24-1, the J call TRBJ2-1; 7 bases agree with TRBD1. CDR3 size: 13 residues. The V segment lost 5 bases and the J segment 8 bases; nucleotides outside the gene matches: 5. The germline V gene encodes CDR1 KGHDR and CDR2 SFDVKD. CDR3 residues: CATSVDRVHEQFF. The CDR3, as DNA: TGTGCCACCAGTGTCGACAGGGTGCATGAGCAGTTCTTC.

This chain connects TRBV12-3 or TRBV12-4 to TRBJ1-2, with 8 bases that match TRBD1. Trimming at V came to 3 bases and at J to 8 bases, leaving 5 bases not matched to a gene. The CDR3 length is 13 residues. The CDR3 loop is CASSFGTGYGYTF. CDR3 nucleotide sequence: TGTGCCAGCAGTTTCGGGACAGGTTACGGCTACACCTTC.

The rearrangement links TRBV5-1 to TRBJ1-1; D possibly corresponds to TRBD1 (6 bases). The CDR3 is 15 amino acids. Germline V gene lookup returns CDR1 SGHRS and CDR2 YFSETQ. Trimming took 4 bases from V and 1 from J, leaving 14 bases between them. The CDR3 sequence is CASSHTDRPNTEAFF. The CDR3 DNA is TGCGCCAGCAGCCACACCGACAGGCCGAACACTGAAGCTTTCTTT.

This chain connects TRBV12-3 or TRBV12-4 to TRBJ2-5, with no clear D. V lost 3 bases and J lost 2, with 7 bases in between. The CDR3 sequence is 13 residues long. CDR3: CASSFGRQETQYF. As DNA, the CDR3 is TGTGCCAGCAGTTTTGGGCGGCAAGAGACCCAGTACTTC.

The genes are TRBV3-1 (or the pseudogene TRBV3-2) and TRBJ2-1; D unclear. Deletions cut 5 bases from V and 6 bases from J, with 11 bases between. The CDR3 contains 13 residues. Germline V gives CDR1 LGHDT, CDR2 YNNKEL (reference sequence). The CDR3, as DNA: TGTGCCAGCAGCGTTGACTCTGCCAATGAGCAGTTCTTC. Translating it yields CASSVDSANEQFF.

The rearrangement uses TRBV5-4 and TRBJ2-3; 8 nucleotides line up with TRBD2. V trimming: 3 bases; J trimming: 6 bases; junction bases outside the gene matches: 9. The CDR3 runs 15 residues. Per the germline V gene, CDR1 is SGHNT and CDR2 is YYREEE (reference sequence). The CDR3 DNA reads as TGTGCCAGCAGCTGGACCCGGGGGGGAAAGGATACGCAGTATTTT. It encodes CASSWTRGGKDTQYF.

V and J are TRBV5-1 and TRBJ1-4; D remains ambiguous. Per the germline V gene, CDR1 is SGHRS and CDR2 is YFSETQ. This CDR3 contains 16 residues. Trimming pared 0 bases from V and 1 base from J, leaving 10 bases between. CDR3 loop: CASSLGQSGTNEKLFF. In DNA form, the CDR3 reads TGCGCCAGCAGCTTGGGCCAGTCAGGAACTAATGAAAAACTGTTTTTT.

The chain joins TRBV7-6 to TRBJ2-1; TRBD2 matches 11 bases. Germline trimming cut 1 base from V and 5 bases from J; bases unmatched to any gene: 10. The germline CDR1 and CDR2 sequences are SGHVS and FNYEAQ. The CDR3 is 18 residues long. CDR3 DNA sequence: TGTGCCAGCAGCTTAGGATCTAGCGGGGGGCCAGTAGACAATGAGCAGTTCTTC. Translated: CASSLGSSGGPVDNEQFF.

The chain joins TRBV7-2 to TRBJ1-5, with D uncertain. Trimming pared 4 bases from V and 5 bases from J, leaving 6 bases between. This CDR3 spans 12 amino acids. Per the germline V gene, CDR1 is SGHTA and CDR2 is FQGNSA. Written as DNA, the CDR3 is TGTGCCAGCAGCTACAACGATCAGCCCCAGCATTTT. Residues: CASSYNDQPQHF.

The rearrangement links TRBV5-1 to TRBJ1-3; possibly TRBD1 for D (6 bases). Germline V gene data show CDR1 as SGHRS and CDR2 as YFSETQ. The CDR3 is made up of 13 amino acids. V lost 7 bases and J 3 bases, leaving 11 bases between the germline ends. The DNA of the CDR3 is TGCGCCAGCCAACAGGGTATTGGAAACACCATATATTTT. Translation gives CASQQGIGNTIYF. Together with reference TRBV5-1 and TRBJ1-3, the CDR3 gives the full variable domain: KAGVTQTPRYLIKTRGQQVTLSCSPISGHRSVSWYQQTPGQGLQFLFEYFSETQRNKGNFPGRFSGRQFSNSRSEMNVSTLELGDSALYLCASQQGIGNTIYFGEGSWLTVV.

V usage is TRBV7-6 and J usage is TRBJ1-1; 7 bases agree with TRBD1. The V segment lost 5 bases and the J segment 4 bases; nucleotides outside the gene matches: 4. Germline V lookup: CDR1 SGHVS, CDR2 FNYEAQ. The CDR3 has 13 residues. The CDR3 reads CASSRQGGTEAFF. The DNA for the CDR3 is TGTGCCAGCAGCCGCCAGGGGGGCACTGAAGCTTTCTTT.

This clone was counted between two and nine times. J is TRBJ2-1 and V is TRBV30; TRBD2 agrees at 11 bases. The V gene's germline CDR1 is GTSNPN and CDR2 SVGIG (reference sequence). Losses at the gene ends were 3 bases for V and 0 bases for J; bases not matched to a gene: 7. The CDR3 is 17 residues long. The CDR3 DNA reads TGTGCCTGGAGGGGACTAGCGGACCCGAGCTCCTACAATGAGCAGTTCTTC. This encodes CAWRGLADPSSYNEQFF.

The chain has TRBV4-2 and TRBJ2-5; possible D gene TRBD2, 6 bases. The ends were cut back, 2 bases at V and 1 base at J, with 14 bases in the middle. The CDR3 has 16 amino acids. CDR1 is LGHNA, CDR2 YNFKEQ, per germline. This chain's CDR3 is CASSQQTLAIQETQYF. CDR3 nucleotides: TGTGCCAGCAGCCAACAGACCCTAGCGATCCAAGAGACCCAGTACTTC.

The chain joins TRBV15 to TRBJ1-1; D is undetermined. V lost 1 base and J 1 base, leaving 7 bases between the germline ends. Germline V CDR1 and CDR2: LNHNV, YYDKDF (reference sequence). The length of the CDR3 is 14 residues. CDR3 region: CATSRVGANTEAFF. CDR3 sequence (DNA): TGTGCCACCAGCAGAGTGGGCGCGAACACTGAAGCTTTCTTT.

V gene TRBV19 combines with J gene TRBJ1-1; D is unclear. This CDR3 has 11 residues. The germline CDR1 and CDR2 sequences are LNHDA and SQIVND (reference sequence). V dropped 8 bases and J dropped 1 base, with 5 bases sitting between them. CDR3 amino acids: CASLGNTEAFF. The CDR3 bases are TGTGCCAGTTTGGGGAACACTGAAGCTTTCTTT.

V and J are TRBV28 and TRBJ1-1, with 7 bases fitting TRBD1. Trimming took 6 bases from V and 2 from J; bases not matched to a gene: 12. Germline values: CDR1 MDHEN, CDR2 SYDVKM. CDR3 length equals 16 residues. The CDR3 is CASSLTGAPHNTEAFF. DNA of the CDR3: TGTGCCAGCAGCCTTACAGGGGCCCCTCATAACACTGAAGCTTTCTTT.

The chain carries TRBV11-1 and TRBJ2-1; D may be TRBD2 (7 bases). CDR3 length: 16 residues. In germline, CDR1 is SGHAT, CDR2 FQDESV (reference sequence). V lost 1 base to trimming and J lost 6 bases, with 16 bases between them. CDR3 residues: CASSLGEGGPFNEQFF. The CDR3 nucleotides are TGTGCCAGCAGCTTAGGGGAGGGGGGCCCTTTCAATGAGCAGTTCTTC.

The rearrangement links TRBV30 to TRBJ1-6, with 10 bases that match TRBD1. V lost 3 bases, J lost 9 bases, and 5 bases stayed unmatched. The CDR3 covers 14 residues. CDR1 and CDR2 (germline): GTSNPN, SVGIG (reference sequence). The CDR3 is CAWRPGQGISPLHF. In nucleotides, the CDR3 is TGTGCCTGGAGGCCGGGACAGGGGATTTCACCCCTCCACTTT.